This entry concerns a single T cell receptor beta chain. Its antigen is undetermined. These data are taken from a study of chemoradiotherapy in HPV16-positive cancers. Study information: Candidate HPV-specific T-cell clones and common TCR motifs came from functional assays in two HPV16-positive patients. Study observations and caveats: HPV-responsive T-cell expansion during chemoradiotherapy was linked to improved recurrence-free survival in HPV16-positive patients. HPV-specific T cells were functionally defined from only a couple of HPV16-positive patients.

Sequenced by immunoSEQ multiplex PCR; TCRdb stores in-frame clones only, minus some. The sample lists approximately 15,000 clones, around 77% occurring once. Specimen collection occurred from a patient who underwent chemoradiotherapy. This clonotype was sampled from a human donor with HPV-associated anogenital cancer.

The CDR3 loop reads CASSISDRAGTYEQYF. The CDR3 nucleotides read TGTGCCAGTAGTATATCCGACAGGGCCGGGACCTACGAGCAGTACTTC. The rearrangement uses TRBV19 and TRBJ2-7; 7 nucleotides align to TRBD1. The CDR3 length is 16 residues. The germline V gene encodes CDR1 LNHDA and CDR2 SQIVND (reference sequence). V lost 2 bases and J lost 2; bases outside the gene matches: 9.